Many counts were recorded for the clone carrying this TCR beta chain. Its matching antigen is unknown. These data are taken from a study of T-cell memory formation after mild COVID-19. Study-level points and caveats: CD4+ bias marked clones expanding day 15 to 37, unlike balanced contracting clones. Clones which contracted sat mainly in CM and EM if CD4+, and in EMRA if CD8+. Some SARS-CoV-2-responding clones were already detected in memory before infection.

The CDR3 consists of 11 residues. In germline, CDR1 is SEHNR, CDR2 FQNEAQ (reference sequence). Between the trimmed V and J ends, which lost 2 bases and 7 bases, there was a span of 5 bases. A single record per CDR3 protein comes from TCRdb applying MiXCR to the 5' RACE reads. Among about 45,000 distinct CDR3 sequences listed, approximately 9.7% were seen once. This TCR was recovered from an adult woman who had mild COVID-19 (a few samples of this study predate the infection). Cell type and time point are not known. Input material: PBMCs or a T cell subset sorted from them (not recorded which). This chain uses TRBV7-9 with TRBJ1-2; D is undetermined. This CDR3 is CASSLKSGYTF. In nucleotides, the CDR3 is TGTGCCAGCAGCTTAAAGTCTGGCTACACCTTC.